The source of this T cell receptor beta chain is a study of T cell responses to AZD1222 COVID-19 vaccine. This clone has more than one count but fewer than ten. What it binds is not known. The protocol was immunoSEQ multiplex PCR, while the TCRdb copy is restricted to in-frame clones and leaves out a portion. The sample lists about 120,000 clones, approximately 85% seen once, with over 5% in the top ten. V was trimmed by 5 bases and J by 0 bases, leaving 13 bases between them. The germline gives CDR1 MDHEN, CDR2 SYDVKM. The CDR3 runs 15 residues. General study findings and limits: Mostly white British, mostly female donors; authors suggested clonal diversity may be underestimated.

The gene calls are TRBV28 and TRBJ1-1; D is undetermined. The clonotype originates from an adult in good health. Specimen: peripheral blood, collected on day 0 of AZD1222 vaccination. CDR3: CASSPPTALNTEAFF. Written as DNA, the CDR3 is TGTGCCAGCAGTCCACCAACAGCGTTGAACACTGAAGCTTTCTTT.